Below, 10 T cell receptor beta chains from the same sample are listed, as sequenced in a study of T cells after yellow fever vaccination. TCRdb re-called the 5' RACE reads through MiXCR, storing one row per CDR3 protein. The sample includes some 320,000 distinct CDR3 sequences, around 4.5% of them seen just once. The specimen was PBMCs, collected 15 days after the yellow fever booster vaccination. The receptors here all came from a man aged 18 to 29 who received the YFV17D yellow fever vaccine.

The chain links TRBV20-1 to TRBJ1-4; no clear D. V was pared by 6 bases and J by 7 bases, with 15 bases between. The germline gives CDR1 DFQATT, CDR2 SNEGSKA (reference sequence). CDR3 length: 13 amino acids. In DNA form, the CDR3 reads TGCAGTGCCGCCCGAGTTGGCAGTGAAAAACTGTTTTTT. Translation gives CSAARVGSEKLFF.

V gene TRBV12-3 or TRBV12-4 combines with J gene TRBJ1-4; D ambiguous. The CDR3 has 12 residues. Trimming pared 6 bases from V and 8 bases from J, leaving 10 bases between. The CDR3, as DNA: TGTGCCAGCAGAAGCCTATCCGAAAAACTGTTTTTT. It specifies CASRSLSEKLFF.

This clonotype was counted ten times or more. The chain uses TRBV6-1 and TRBJ2-6, with D maybe TRBD1 (5 bases). Germline assignment: CDR1 MNHNS and CDR2 SASEGT. This CDR3 is built from 13 residues. V shed 10 bases and J shed 2 bases, with 9 bases lying between them. CDR3 residues: CANGHPGANVLTF. The DNA of the CDR3 is TGTGCCAACGGACATCCTGGGGCCAACGTCCTGACTTTC.

The table lists this clonotype with many counts. This chain links TRBV20-1 with TRBJ2-5, with a possible D match to TRBD1 (5 bases). The germline V gene encodes CDR1 DFQATT and CDR2 SNEGSKA (reference sequence). CDR3 length: 13 residues. Trimming removed 2 bases from V and 5 bases from J, with 12 bases in between. The chain's CDR3 is CSARRRHRETQYF. The CDR3 DNA sequence: TGCAGTGCTAGACGGCGCCACAGGGAGACCCAGTACTTC.

This clonotype was seen more than once but under ten times. CDR3 loop: CASSLGRLGSDTQYF. CDR3 DNA sequence: TGTGCCAGCAGTTTAGGGCGACTAGGTTCAGATACGCAGTATTTT. The rearrangement uses TRBV12-3 or TRBV12-4 and TRBJ2-3; possible D gene TRBD2, 6 bases. V was clipped by 1 base and J by 4 bases, with 12 bases between them. The CDR3 runs to 15 residues.

The J gene is TRBJ1-1, the V gene TRBV7-9; D ambiguous. Trimming cost V 5 bases and J 10 bases, with 11 bases left between them. The CDR3 has 11 amino acids. The germline gives CDR1 SEHNR, CDR2 FQNEAQ (reference sequence). The CDR3 spells CASSTRSLAFF. In DNA form, the CDR3 reads TGTGCCAGCAGCACCCGCTCCCTAGCTTTCTTT.

This clonotype was counted many times. The V and J genes are TRBV6-6 and TRBJ2-1; the match to TRBD2 covers 9 bases. Germline CDR1 is MNHNY and CDR2 is SVGAGI (reference sequence). CDR3 length equals 17 residues. V was pared by 6 bases and J by 5 bases, with 14 bases of the junction left unmatched. CDR3 sequence reads: CASSRGLAHLRDNEQFF. The CDR3 nucleotides are TGTGCCAGCAGCCGGGGACTAGCCCATCTCCGGGACAATGAGCAGTTCTTC.

This chain connects TRBV5-1 to TRBJ2-5, with D unresolved. CDR3 length: 15 amino acids. V gave up 3 bases and J gave up 5 bases, with 17 bases separating them. Germline lookup yields CDR1 SGHRS and CDR2 YFSETQ. The chain's CDR3 is CASSSRPAIKETQYF. The DNA for the CDR3 is TGCGCCAGCAGCTCAAGACCTGCGATCAAGGAGACCCAGTACTTC.

The rearrangement links TRBV4-1 to TRBJ2-1, with D possibly being TRBD2 (7 bases). Germline V gives CDR1 MGHRA, CDR2 YSYEKL. The CDR3 contains 15 residues. The germline V and J ends were trimmed by 2 bases and 10 bases, with 18 bases remaining between them. CDR3 sequence reads: CASSQPGEGGGEQFF. CDR3 in DNA: TGCGCCAGCAGCCAACCTGGGGAGGGGGGAGGCGAGCAGTTCTTC.

The chain links TRBV7-9 to TRBJ2-5; 10 bases match TRBD2. CDR3 length: 12 amino acids. Germline V gene sequence: CDR1 SEHNR, CDR2 FQNEAQ (reference sequence). J was trimmed by 9 bases and V by 6 bases; bases with no gene match: 4. CDR3 sequence (DNA): TGTGCCAGCAGGTTAAGCGGGGGGGCCCAGTACTTC. Translated, it gives CASRLSGGAQYF.